This TCR beta chain was identified in a study of CD8 T cells in Susac syndrome. The CDR3 is 14 amino acids. CDR1 SGHTA and CDR2 FQGTGA come from the germline V gene. V lost 2 bases and J lost 5; bases outside the gene matches: 1. When the RNA was reverse transcribed, random hexamers were used with an input of roughly 0.45 to 1 ug. MiXCR, applied by TCRdb to the immunoSEQ multiplex PCR reads, yields one record per CDR3 protein. The table records about 94,000 distinct CDR3 sequences, over 90% of them present only once. What was sequenced was CD4+ T cells from PBMCs. The sequence derives from a human donor with Susac syndrome. The rearrangement links TRBV7-3 to TRBJ1-5, with TRBD1 matching 9 bases. The CDR3 DNA is TGTGCCAGCAGCTTAGACAGGGGGGATCAGCCCCAGCATTTT. Its protein product is CASSLDRGDQPQHF.